Here is one T cell receptor (beta chain) with its context. Its antigen is still unknown. The record originates from a study of cytomegalovirus exposure and HLA in healthy donors. Points from the study as a whole: Association of a missense DCLRE1C variant with TCR beta V- and J-gene trimming was reported in a later analysis. Altogether, 150 to 200 TCR beta chains were recorded as cytomegalovirus-associated. Most TCR sequences were rare, but some public TCRs occurred in many donors.

The primer mix had 60 Vbeta and 13 Jbeta primers. How the authors handled the data: Unique TCR beta chains numbered 80 million to 95 million in a later analysis, with roughly 10 million shared. Measured with immunoSEQ multiplex PCR; TCRdb has only the in-frame clones, and not every one. V and J calls and clone size are as listed in that table; D and trimming were resolved from the DNA. Of 140,000 to 150,000 clones listed, 75% to 80% are singletons. The sample comprised PBMCs. The source of this sequence is a woman in her late teens or twenties in good health and CMV-seropositive.

The CDR3 region has the DNA TGTGCCAGCAGCTTATATGAACTTAATTCACCCCTCCACTTT. Amino acids: CASSLYELNSPLHF. The chain employs TRBV11-2 and TRBJ1-6, with D unresolved. The CDR3 sequence is 14 residues long. From germline, CDR1 is SGHAT and CDR2 FQNNGV. Deletions cut 2 bases from V and 6 bases from J, with 8 bases between.